The 17 T cell receptor beta chains given below trace back to one sample, sequenced in a study of shared clonotypes between healthy human individuals. The table came from immunoSEQ multiplex PCR; TCRdb's copy has only in-frame clones and leaves some out. The sample records a few million clones, just over 90% being singletons. The sample consisted of naive CD4+ T cells from PBMCs. Subset denoted: CD45RA+ positively selected. Every receptor here comes from a man between 18 and 35 years old in good health. Some clones in this sample may be carry-over from other donors' samples.

V usage is TRBV28 and J usage is TRBJ1-1; possible D gene TRBD1, 5 bases. Germline V gives CDR1 MDHEN, CDR2 SYDVKM. Trimming shortened V by 2 bases and J by 3 bases, and 10 bases separated the two germline ends. This CDR3 is 14 amino acids long. CDR3 residues: CASSLISGDTEAFF. CDR3 DNA: TGTGCCAGCAGTTTAATTTCGGGGGACACTGAAGCTTTCTTT.

The chain employs TRBV11-2 and TRBJ2-5, with a tentative D call TRBD2 (6 bases). Trimming took off 5 bases at V and 5 bases at J, with 12 bases between the two ends. Per germline, CDR1 SGHAT and CDR2 FQNNGV. This CDR3 spans 13 amino acids. For the CDR3, the DNA is TGTGCCAGCAGCACCGGGGGAGGCGAGACCCAGTACTTC. This translates into CASSTGGGETQYF. The full variable domain, rest sourced from reference TRBV11-2 and TRBJ2-5, is EAGVAQSPRYKIIEKRQSVAFWCNPISGHATLYWYQQILGQGPKLLIQFQNNGVVDDSQLPKDRFSAERLKGVDSTLKIQPAKLEDSAVYLCASSTGGGETQYFGPGTRLLVL.

J is TRBJ2-5 and V is TRBV11-2; D possibly corresponds to TRBD1 (6 bases). V was pared by 5 bases and J by 5 bases, with 15 bases between. Germline values: CDR1 SGHAT, CDR2 FQNNGV. The CDR3 is made up of 14 amino acids. This chain's CDR3 is CASSLGTIHETQYF. CDR3 sequence (DNA): TGTGCCAGCAGCCTCGGGACAATCCATGAGACCCAGTACTTC.

As DNA, the CDR3 is TGTGCCAGCAGCTACGGGACTAGCGGATCCTACGAGCAGTACTTC. It is translated as CASSYGTSGSYEQYF. The V and J genes are TRBV5-4 and TRBJ2-7, with 11 bases identical to TRBD2. Germline values: CDR1 SGHNT, CDR2 YYREEE (reference sequence). CDR3 length equals 15 residues. V trimming: 3 bases; J trimming: 1 base; junction bases outside the gene matches: 3. The full variable domain, with the rest looked up from reference TRBV5-4 and TRBJ2-7, is ETGVTQSPTHLIKTRGQQVTLRCSSQSGHNTVSWYQQALGQGPQFIFQYYREEENGRGNFPPRFSGLQFPNYSSELNVNALELDDSALYLCASSYGTSGSYEQYFGPGTRLTVT.

On this clone: Within the sample, other DNA sequences also encode this same CDR3. The V and J genes are TRBV30 and TRBJ1-5, with unresolved D. The CDR3 loop spans 12 amino acids. Germline CDR1 reads GTSNPN; CDR2 reads SVGIG (reference sequence). The V gene lost 3 bases and the J gene lost 6 bases, with 9 bases spanning the gap. In nucleotides, the CDR3 is TGTGCCTGGAGCGCCGGTGGTCAGCCCCAGCATTTT. The encoded protein is CAWSAGGQPQHF. Based on the CDR3 plus reference TRBV30 and TRBJ1-5, the full variable domain is SQTIHQWPATLVQPVGSPLSLECTVEGTSNPNLYWYRQAAGRGLQLLFYSVGIGQISSEVPQNLSASRPQDRQFILSSKKLLLSDSGFYLCAWSAGGQPQHFGDGTRLSIL.

The V and J genes are TRBV27 and TRBJ2-7; TRBD1 aligns across 9 bases. Germline V gives CDR1 MNHEY, CDR2 SMNVEV (reference sequence). The CDR3 covers 18 residues. V lost 6 bases, J lost 4 bases, and 19 bases stayed unmatched. CDR3 region: CASRAGIISGQGSYEQYF. CDR3 bases: TGTGCCAGCAGAGCAGGTATTATTTCGGGACAGGGATCATACGAGCAGTACTTC.

The gene calls are TRBV6-6 and TRBJ1-2; D may be TRBD1 (5 bases). The CDR3 extends over 13 amino acids. The germline V and J ends were trimmed by 4 bases and 3 bases, with 9 bases remaining between them. Germline V gene sequence: CDR1 MNHNY, CDR2 SVGAGI (reference sequence). The chain's CDR3 is CASSSRDYYGYTF. The CDR3 DNA sequence: TGTGCCAGCAGTTCCCGGGACTACTATGGCTACACCTTC.

V is TRBV10-3 and J is TRBJ2-2; perhaps D is TRBD1 or TRBD2 (5 bases each). The CDR3 sequence is 16 residues long. Trimming shortened V by 4 bases and J by 2 bases, and 14 bases separated the two germline ends. Germline values: CDR1 ENHRY, CDR2 SYGVKD. The DNA for the CDR3 is TGTGCCATCAGTGCGCCCGGGACGGCCAACACCGGGGAGCTGTTTTTT. Translating gives CAISAPGTANTGELFF.

In this sample, this clone turned up once. V usage is TRBV29-1 and J usage is TRBJ2-3, with a weak D call TRBD2 (5 bases). Germline V gene data show CDR1 as SQVTM and CDR2 as ANQGSEA. The CDR3 runs to 15 residues. V was trimmed by 7 bases and J by 2 bases, leaving 19 bases between them. Written as DNA, the CDR3 is TGCAGCGCCCAAATGGGAACTAGTTCCACAGATACGCAGTATTTT. Translating it yields CSAQMGTSSTDTQYF.

The CDR3 reads CASSPQPGRASSDEQFF. CDR3 nucleotide sequence: TGTGCCAGCTCACCACAACCGGGACGCGCCTCATCCGATGAGCAGTTCTTC. V is TRBV18 and J is TRBJ2-1; D might be TRBD1 or TRBD2, each matching 5 bases. V was shortened by 1 base and J by 8 bases, with 21 bases between the two germline ends. The V gene's germline CDR1 is KGHSH and CDR2 LQKENI. The CDR3 consists of 17 residues. Using reference TRBV18 and TRBJ2-1 for the parts outside the CDR3, the full variable domain is NAGVMQNPRHLVRRRGQEARLRCSPMKGHSHVYWYRQLPEEGLKFMVYLQKENIIDESGMPKERFSAEFPKEGPSILRIQQVVRGDSAAYFCASSPQPGRASSDEQFFGPGTRLTVL.

The V call is TRBV7-2, the J call TRBJ1-3; 10 bases fit TRBD1. The CDR3 length is 15 residues. V trimming: 5 bases; J trimming: 4 bases; junction bases outside the gene matches: 5. Germline V CDR1 and CDR2: SGHTA, FQGNSA. CDR3 coding DNA: TGTGCCAGCAGCAGGGGGACAGGGGCCGGAAACACCATATATTTT. Protein: CASSRGTGAGNTIYF.

The chain combines TRBV6-6 with TRBJ2-5, with 7 bases aligning to TRBD1. This CDR3 has 15 residues. Germline V gene lookup returns CDR1 MNHNY and CDR2 SVGAGI (reference sequence). Germline trimming cut 4 bases from V and 1 base from J; bases unmatched to any gene: 6. The CDR3 DNA is TGTGCCAGCAGTTCCCGGACAGGTACCCAAGAGACCCAGTACTTC. Its protein is CASSSRTGTQETQYF.

The V and J genes are TRBV5-1 and TRBJ1-2; D is unresolved. Germline CDR1 and CDR2: SGHRS and YFSETQ. The CDR3 is 12 residues long. Trimming left V 3 bases short and J 2 bases short, with 5 bases between. Here the CDR3 DNA reads TGCGCCAGCAGCTACGAAAACTATGGCTACACCTTC. This translates into CASSYENYGYTF.

The rearrangement links TRBV19 to TRBJ1-5, with 8 bases matching TRBD1. Looked up from germline, CDR1 is LNHDA and CDR2 is SQIVND (reference sequence). The V gene end was trimmed by 0 bases and the J gene end by 5 bases; junction bases not matched to a gene: 9. CDR3 size: 17 residues. This chain's CDR3 is CASSIDATRTGYQPQHF. In nucleotides, the CDR3 is TGTGCCAGTAGTATAGATGCCACCAGGACAGGGTATCAGCCCCAGCATTTT.

The chain combines TRBV5-1 with TRBJ2-5; D ambiguous. Germline assignment: CDR1 SGHRS and CDR2 YFSETQ. The V end lost 0 bases, the J end lost 3 bases, and 15 bases lay between the germline ends. This CDR3 region has 16 residues. In DNA form, the CDR3 reads TGCGCCAGCAGCTTGGGGGTAGGGTTTTTAGAAGAGACCCAGTACTTC. As protein: CASSLGVGFLEETQYF.

Of note for this clone: The same CDR3 can be traced to other DNA sequences in this sample. The genes are TRBV7-9 and TRBJ1-2, with D perhaps TRBD1 (6 bases). Trimming removed 1 base from V and 6 bases from J, with 9 bases in between. Germline V lookup: CDR1 SEHNR, CDR2 FQNEAQ (reference sequence). The CDR3 totals 13 residues. The CDR3 DNA reads TGTGCCAGCAGCTTAGGTCGGACAGATGGCTACACCTTC. This translates into CASSLGRTDGYTF.

The chain recombines TRBV6-5 with TRBJ2-2, with a weak D call TRBD1 (6 bases). The CDR3 totals 15 residues. V lost 2 bases and J lost 3, with 10 bases in between. From germline, CDR1 is MNHEY and CDR2 SVGAGI. DNA for the CDR3: TGTGCCAGCAGTTACGGGACACGAGACACCGGGGAGCTGTTTTTT. Translated: CASSYGTRDTGELFF.